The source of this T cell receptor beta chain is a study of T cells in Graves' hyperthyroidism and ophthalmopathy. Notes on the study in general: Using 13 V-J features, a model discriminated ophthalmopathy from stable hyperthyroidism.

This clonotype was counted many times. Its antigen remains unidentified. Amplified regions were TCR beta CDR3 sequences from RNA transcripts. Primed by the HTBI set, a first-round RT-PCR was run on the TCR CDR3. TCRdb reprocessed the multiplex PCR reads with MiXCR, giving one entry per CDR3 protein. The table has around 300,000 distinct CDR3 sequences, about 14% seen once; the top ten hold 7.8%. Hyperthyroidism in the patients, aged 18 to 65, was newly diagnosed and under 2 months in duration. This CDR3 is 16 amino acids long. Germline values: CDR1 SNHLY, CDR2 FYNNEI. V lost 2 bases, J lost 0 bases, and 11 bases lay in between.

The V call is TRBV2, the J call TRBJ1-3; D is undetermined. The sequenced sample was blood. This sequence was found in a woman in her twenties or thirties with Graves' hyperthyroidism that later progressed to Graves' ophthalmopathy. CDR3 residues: CASSELQSSSGNTIYF. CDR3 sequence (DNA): TGTGCCAGCAGTGAATTGCAGAGCAGCTCTGGAAACACCATATATTTT.